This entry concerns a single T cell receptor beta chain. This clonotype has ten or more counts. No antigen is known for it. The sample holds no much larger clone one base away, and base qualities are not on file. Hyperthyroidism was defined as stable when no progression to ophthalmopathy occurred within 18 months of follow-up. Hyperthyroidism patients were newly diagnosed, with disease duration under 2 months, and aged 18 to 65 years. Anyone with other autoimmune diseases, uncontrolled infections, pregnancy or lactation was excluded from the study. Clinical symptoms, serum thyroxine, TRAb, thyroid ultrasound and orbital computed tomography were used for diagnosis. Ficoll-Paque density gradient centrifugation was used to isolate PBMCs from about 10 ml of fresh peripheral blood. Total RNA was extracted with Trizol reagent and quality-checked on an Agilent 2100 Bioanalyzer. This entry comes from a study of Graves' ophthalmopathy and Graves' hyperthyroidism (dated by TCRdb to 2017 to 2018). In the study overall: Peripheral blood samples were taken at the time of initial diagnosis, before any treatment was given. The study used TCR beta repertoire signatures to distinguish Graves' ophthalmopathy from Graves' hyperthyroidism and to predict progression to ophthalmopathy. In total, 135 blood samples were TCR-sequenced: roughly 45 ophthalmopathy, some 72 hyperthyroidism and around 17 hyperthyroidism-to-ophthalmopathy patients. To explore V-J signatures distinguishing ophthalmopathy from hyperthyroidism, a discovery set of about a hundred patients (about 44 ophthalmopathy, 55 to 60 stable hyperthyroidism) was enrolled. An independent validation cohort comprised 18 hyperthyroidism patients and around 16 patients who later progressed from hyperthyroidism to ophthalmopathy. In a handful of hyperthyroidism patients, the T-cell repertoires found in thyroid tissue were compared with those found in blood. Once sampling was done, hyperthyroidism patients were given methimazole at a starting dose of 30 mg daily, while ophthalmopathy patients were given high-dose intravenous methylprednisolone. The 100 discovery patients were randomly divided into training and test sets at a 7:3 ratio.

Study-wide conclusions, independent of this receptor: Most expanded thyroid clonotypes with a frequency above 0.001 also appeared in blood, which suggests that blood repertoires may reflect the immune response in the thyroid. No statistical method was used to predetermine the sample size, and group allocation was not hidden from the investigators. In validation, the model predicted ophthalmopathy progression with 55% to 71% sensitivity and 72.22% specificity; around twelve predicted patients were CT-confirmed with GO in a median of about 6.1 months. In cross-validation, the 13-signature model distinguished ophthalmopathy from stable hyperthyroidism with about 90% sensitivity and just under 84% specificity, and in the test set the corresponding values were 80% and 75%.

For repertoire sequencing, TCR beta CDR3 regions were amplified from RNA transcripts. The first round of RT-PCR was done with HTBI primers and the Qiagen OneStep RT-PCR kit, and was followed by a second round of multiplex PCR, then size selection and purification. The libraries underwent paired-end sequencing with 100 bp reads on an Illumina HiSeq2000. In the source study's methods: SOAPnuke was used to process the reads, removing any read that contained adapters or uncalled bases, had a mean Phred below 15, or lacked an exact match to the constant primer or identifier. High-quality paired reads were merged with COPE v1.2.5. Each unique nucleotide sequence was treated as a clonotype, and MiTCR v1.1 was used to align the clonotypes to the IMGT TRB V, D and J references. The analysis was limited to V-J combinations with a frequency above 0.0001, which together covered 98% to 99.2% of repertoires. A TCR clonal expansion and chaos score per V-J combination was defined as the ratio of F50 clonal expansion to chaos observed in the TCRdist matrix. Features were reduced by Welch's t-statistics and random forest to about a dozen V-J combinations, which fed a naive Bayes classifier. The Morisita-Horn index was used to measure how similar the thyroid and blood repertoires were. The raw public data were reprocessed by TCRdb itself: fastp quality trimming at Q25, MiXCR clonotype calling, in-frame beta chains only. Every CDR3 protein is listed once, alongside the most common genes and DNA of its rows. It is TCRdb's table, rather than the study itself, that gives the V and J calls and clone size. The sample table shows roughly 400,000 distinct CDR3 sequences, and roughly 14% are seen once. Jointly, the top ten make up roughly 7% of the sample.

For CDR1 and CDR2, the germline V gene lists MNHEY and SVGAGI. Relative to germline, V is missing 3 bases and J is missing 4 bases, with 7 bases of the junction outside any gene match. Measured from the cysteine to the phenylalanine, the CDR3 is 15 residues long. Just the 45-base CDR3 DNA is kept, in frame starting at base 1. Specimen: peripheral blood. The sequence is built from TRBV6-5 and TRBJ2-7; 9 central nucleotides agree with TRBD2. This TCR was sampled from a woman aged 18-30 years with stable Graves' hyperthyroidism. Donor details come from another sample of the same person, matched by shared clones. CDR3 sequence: CASSYMGGGAYEQYF. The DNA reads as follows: TGTGCCAGCAGTTATATGGGCGGGGGGGCGTACGAGCAGTACTTC.